A single sample is the source of the 23 T cell receptor beta chains below, sequenced in a study of blood T cell repertoires in COVID-19. The table came from immunoSEQ multiplex PCR; TCRdb's copy has only in-frame clones and leaves some out. The sample has roughly 120,000 clones, approximately 84% seen once. Sequenced sample: peripheral blood. The receptors originated from a man aged 40-49 years with acute or convalescent COVID-19.

This chain links TRBV4-2 with TRBJ2-2, with D perhaps TRBD1 (6 bases). The CDR3 runs to 16 residues. The ends were cut back, 0 bases at V and 5 bases at J, with 13 bases in the middle. Per the germline V gene, CDR1 is LGHNA and CDR2 is YNFKEQ. The CDR3: CASSQEGGTLTGELFF. CDR3 DNA sequence: TGTGCCAGCAGCCAAGAAGGGGGAACGTTGACCGGGGAGCTGTTTTTT.

This clone has just a few counts. V is TRBV4-3 and J is TRBJ1-4; 7 bases map to TRBD1. From germline, CDR1 is LGHNA and CDR2 YSLEER. The CDR3 consists of 15 residues. V trimming: 6 bases; J trimming: 5 bases; junction bases outside the gene matches: 9. DNA of the CDR3: TGCGCCAGCAGTGCGAGGGGACAGCCAAATGAAAAACTGTTTTTT. It specifies CASSARGQPNEKLFF.

The V and J genes are TRBV3-1 (or the pseudogene TRBV3-2) and TRBJ1-2, with a tentative D call TRBD1 (5 bases). CDR3 length equals 13 residues. The V end was cut by 6 bases, the J end by 5 bases, with 13 bases between. Germline V CDR1 and CDR2: LGHDT, YNNKEL (reference sequence). CDR3 DNA sequence: TGTGCCAGCAGTAGTGGGGCCCTTTATGGCTACACCTTC. It codes for CASSSGALYGYTF.

V is TRBV6-5 and J is TRBJ2-7, with D perhaps TRBD1 (6 bases). The CDR3 spans 15 residues. V lost 6 bases and J lost 2, with 17 bases in between. Germline CDR1 is MNHEY and CDR2 is SVGAGI. CDR3 in DNA: TGTGCCAGCAGGGCCAGCCGGACAGCAGCCTACGAGCAGTACTTC. This translates into CASRASRTAAYEQYF.

The chain carries TRBV5-1 and TRBJ2-6; D might be TRBD1 (6 bases). The CDR3 is 14 amino acids. CDR1 and CDR2 from the germline V gene are SGHRS and YFSETQ. V lost 3 bases and J 2 bases, leaving 6 bases between the germline ends. The CDR3 reads CASSSGAGANVLTF. In nucleotides, the CDR3 is TGCGCCAGCAGCTCAGGGGCTGGGGCCAACGTCCTGACTTTC. The entire variable domain, with the rest obtained from reference TRBV5-1 and TRBJ2-6, is as follows: KAGVTQTPRYLIKTRGQQVTLSCSPISGHRSVSWYQQTPGQGLQFLFEYFSETQRNKGNFPGRFSGRQFSNSRSEMNVSTLELGDSALYLCASSSGAGANVLTFGAGSRLTVL.

The V and J genes are TRBV6-4 and TRBJ1-3, with 7 nucleotides matching TRBD1. This CDR3 has 13 amino acids. V was clipped by 10 bases and J by 0 bases; unmatched bases: 3. Germline lookup yields CDR1 MRHNA and CDR2 SNTAGT. In DNA, the CDR3 is TGTGCCAACAGGGGCAGCTCTGGAAACACCATATATTTT. Translating gives CANRGSSGNTIYF.

V and J are TRBV2 and TRBJ1-5; 8 nucleotides line up with TRBD1. CDR1 is SNHLY, CDR2 FYNNEI, per germline. CDR3 length: 15 residues. V lost 4 bases, J lost 2 bases, and 4 bases stayed unmatched. In DNA, the CDR3 is TGTGCCAGCAGTGCCAGGGGGCTGGGCAATCAGCCCCAGCATTTT. Amino acid sequence: CASSARGLGNQPQHF.

The chain has TRBV5-6 and TRBJ1-2, with 8 positions matching TRBD1. This CDR3 has 13 amino acids. J lost 4 bases, V lost 2 bases, and 1 base had no gene match. The germline V gene has CDR1 SGHDT and CDR2 YYEEEE. The CDR3 sequence: CASSFGQGYGYTF. In DNA, the CDR3 is TGTGCCAGCAGCTTCGGACAGGGCTATGGCTACACCTTC. Using reference TRBV5-6 and TRBJ1-2 for the parts outside the CDR3, the full variable domain is DAGVTQSPTHLIKTRGQQVTLRCSPKSGHDTVSWYQQALGQGPQFIFQYYEEEERQRGNFPDRFSGHQFPNYSSELNVNALLLGDSALYLCASSFGQGYGYTFGSGTRLTVV.

The chain carries TRBV2 and TRBJ2-5; 14 bases map to TRBD2. CDR1 and CDR2 (germline): SNHLY, FYNNEI. This CDR3 spans 14 amino acids. V trimming: 6 bases; J trimming: 8 bases; junction bases outside the gene matches: 5. The CDR3 DNA reads TGTGCCAGCAGACCGGGACTAGCGGGAGCCACCCAGTACTTC. Translated, it gives CASRPGLAGATQYF.

The genes are TRBV2 and TRBJ1-6; the D is unclear. CDR1 is SNHLY, CDR2 FYNNEI, per germline. The CDR3 is 13 residues long. V lost 6 bases to trimming and J lost 4 bases, with 7 bases between them. The CDR3 nucleotides read TGTGCCAGCAGGGCGGATTATAATTCACCCCTCCACTTT. It codes for CASRADYNSPLHF.

This sequence joins TRBV6-1 and TRBJ2-7, with a possible D match to TRBD2 (7 bases). This CDR3 has 15 amino acids. Germline assignment: CDR1 MNHNS and CDR2 SASEGT. The ends were cut back, 1 base at V and 2 bases at J, with 12 bases in the middle. The CDR3: CASSEGDGGPYEQYF. The CDR3 DNA is TGTGCCAGCAGTGAAGGGGACGGGGGGCCCTACGAGCAGTACTTC.

The chain has TRBV5-1 and TRBJ2-7; D is perhaps TRBD2 (5 bases). The CDR3 covers 14 residues. The V end was cut by 0 bases, the J end by 3 bases, with 10 bases between. The germline gives CDR1 SGHRS, CDR2 YFSETQ. The CDR3 DNA reads as TGCGCCAGCAGCTTGGAGATAGCGAACTACGAGCAGTACTTC. This codes for CASSLEIANYEQYF. The full variable domain, its missing parts supplied by reference TRBV5-1 and TRBJ2-7, is KAGVTQTPRYLIKTRGQQVTLSCSPISGHRSVSWYQQTPGQGLQFLFEYFSETQRNKGNFPGRFSGRQFSNSRSEMNVSTLELGDSALYLCASSLEIANYEQYFGPGTRLTVT.

This chain links TRBV23-1 with TRBJ2-4; D perhaps matches TRBD1 (6 bases). TRBV23-1 is an ORF for which the function is uncertain. CDR3 length: 17 residues. Trimming stripped 7 bases from V and 1 base from J, with 20 bases between. CDR3 in amino acids: CASIPPGVGAAKNIQYF. The CDR3 nucleotides read TGCGCCAGCATTCCCCCCGGTGTGGGGGCGGCCAAAAACATTCAGTACTTC.

The CDR3 protein is CASWAGAIETQYF. The CDR3 DNA is TGTGCCAGCTGGGCGGGAGCGATAGAGACCCAGTACTTC. The V call is TRBV2, the J call TRBJ2-5, with 7 bases that match TRBD2. After removal of 8 bases from V and 4 bases from J, the junction contained 7 bases not matched to a gene. The CDR3 totals 13 residues. Per germline, CDR1 SNHLY and CDR2 FYNNEI.

V usage is TRBV3-1 (or the pseudogene TRBV3-2) and J usage is TRBJ2-5; possibly TRBD2 for D (7 bases). Trimming cost V 4 bases and J 7 bases, with 25 bases left between them. The CDR3 loop spans 17 amino acids. The germline CDR1 and CDR2 sequences are LGHDT and YNNKEL (reference sequence). CDR3 in DNA: TGTGCCAGCAGCCTTGTCAAAACCGGGTCTAGGGGGGGGACCCAGTACTTC. It is translated as CASSLVKTGSRGGTQYF.

The gene calls are TRBV19 and TRBJ2-6, with D unclear. Germline V gene lookup returns CDR1 LNHDA and CDR2 SQIVND (reference sequence). V shed 4 bases and J shed 8 bases, with 12 bases lying between them. The CDR3 consists of 14 residues. DNA of the CDR3: TGTGCCAGTAGTACGAGATCCAAGACCAACGTCCTGACTTTC. This codes for CASSTRSKTNVLTF.

The chain carries TRBV14 and TRBJ1-1, with D unresolved. In germline, CDR1 is SGHDN, CDR2 FVKESK. The CDR3 spans 14 residues. V was pared by 4 bases and J by 0 bases, with 9 bases between. The CDR3, as DNA: TGTGCCAGCAGCCGCAACTATGTGAACACTGAAGCTTTCTTT. Protein sequence: CASSRNYVNTEAFF.

The V gene is TRBV15, the J gene TRBJ2-7; 8 bases map to TRBD2. The CDR3 is 16 amino acids. V shed 0 bases and J 2 bases; nucleotides not matched to a gene: 6. Germline V gives CDR1 LNHNV, CDR2 YYDKDF (reference sequence). The chain's CDR3 is CATSRELAGLTYEQYF. CDR3 DNA sequence: TGTGCCACCAGCAGAGAGTTAGCGGGACTAACCTACGAGCAGTACTTC.

The rearrangement links TRBV19 to TRBJ2-7; 10 bases align to TRBD1. Trimming removed 3 bases from V and 8 bases from J; junction bases left unmatched: 13. Germline V gene lookup returns CDR1 LNHDA and CDR2 SQIVND (reference sequence). This CDR3 comprises 16 residues. In DNA form, the CDR3 reads TGTGCCAGTAGTATCGCCCCAGGGACAGGGGATAGGCAGCAGTACTTC. This codes for CASSIAPGTGDRQQYF.

The J gene is TRBJ2-5, the V gene TRBV18; 11 bases are shared with TRBD2. The CDR3 spans 17 residues. The germline gives CDR1 KGHSH, CDR2 LQKENI. The V gene end was trimmed by 3 bases and the J gene end by 1 base; junction bases not matched to a gene: 7. CDR3 sequence: CASSPLLSGGAQETQYF. The CDR3 DNA sequence: TGTGCCAGCTCACCCCTCCTTAGCGGGGGGGCCCAAGAGACCCAGTACTTC.

This clone has just one count. The gene calls are TRBV7-2 and TRBJ1-2; TRBD1 is a possible D gene (5 bases). CDR1 is SGHTA and CDR2 is FQGNSA in the germline V gene. V was trimmed by 4 bases and J by 5 bases, leaving 17 bases between them. This CDR3 spans 15 amino acids. The CDR3, as DNA: TGTGCCAGCAGCTACTCCTCCACAGGCGATTATGGCTACACCTTC. Protein sequence: CASSYSSTGDYGYTF.

The rearrangement uses TRBV5-1 and TRBJ1-1, with 7 bases lining up with TRBD1. This CDR3 comprises 14 residues. V shed 4 bases, J shed 4 bases, and the junction held 7 bases outside the gene matches. Germline V gene lookup returns CDR1 SGHRS and CDR2 YFSETQ. CDR3 DNA sequence: TGCGCCAGCAGCCATATAGGGACAGTCACTGAAGCTTTCTTT. It codes for CASSHIGTVTEAFF.

This clone was seen just once. This chain connects TRBV24-1 to TRBJ2-7; TRBD2 matches 9 bases. The CDR3 is made up of 16 amino acids. The J segment lost 0 bases and the V segment lost 1 base, leaving 3 bases of the junction unmatched. Germline assignment: CDR1 KGHDR and CDR2 SFDVKD. The CDR3 reads CATSDFTAGGSYEQYF. The CDR3 DNA reads as TGTGCCACCAGTGATTTTACAGCGGGAGGCTCCTACGAGCAGTACTTC.